This T cell receptor (beta chain) appears in the sequencing data of a study of neurological immune-mediated disorders (dated by TCRdb to 2018 to 2020). Looking at the study overall: Among the 35 or so multiple sclerosis patients, relapsing-remitting MS was present in some 30 and secondary progressive MS was present in 3. The cohort included approximately 68 subjects: 14 with HAM/TSP, around 34 with multiple sclerosis, and approximately 20 healthy controls. The approximately 110 TCR-beta libraries covered PBMC samples along with longitudinal samples, technical triplicates, and paired sorted CD4+ and CD8+ T-cell subsets. Peripheral blood TCR-beta repertoires from HTLV-I-associated myelopathy (HAM/TSP) patients, multiple sclerosis patients and healthy controls were compared by UMI-based sequencing. Longitudinal HAM/TSP donors and healthy donors each had 3 time-points at intervals of roughly 3-40 months. Overall results and qualifications from the work: Across subjects, expanded clones never shared an identical CDR3 amino acid sequence, which suggests that the TCR-beta repertoires in every group were private. The MS cluster showed no association with clinical or MRI features, and the authors stated that larger cohorts are needed. TCR clonal expansion was greatest in HAM/TSP patients and smallest in MS patients, who ranked below even healthy controls. In a phylogenetic analysis, the repertoires of 18 out of 34 MS patients fell into a single cluster of related CDR3 sequences, pointing to a possible signature at the repertoire level.

The time point label on this specimen signifies: longitudinal time-point 1 (baseline). Libraries from unsorted PBMCs were made from 2 million PBMCs kept in RNAlater at -80 degrees C until RNA extraction. The multiple sclerosis patients were enrolled in a US clinical protocol that evaluated disease progression with magnetic resonance imaging. Peripheral blood was subjected to Ficoll-Hypaque density gradient centrifugation to isolate PBMCs, which were then cryopreserved in liquid nitrogen. The V and J ends are trimmed by 0 bases and 7 bases, leaving 16 bases between them. The CDR3 runs 15 residues from the cysteine to the phenylalanine. Only CDR3 DNA remains: 45 bases, in frame from the first base. From a lookup of the germline V gene, CDR1 and CDR2 are WSHSY and SAAADI. This clonotype has a count of ten or more. Its cognate antigen has yet to be identified. The record has no base qualities; no much larger clone is one base away.

cDNA was synthesized by template-switch 5'RACE using a primer carrying a 10-nucleotide random unique molecular identifier by which each TCR transcript was tagged. Each sequencing run produced over 160 million TCR-beta sequences covering 15-18 subjects. Total RNA was extracted with the RNeasy kit. The KAPA Real-time Library Amplification kit was used to amplify TCR-beta VDJ regions with primers targeting the TCR constant region and the 5'RACE anchor. Sample indexes and Illumina adaptors were added in a first PCR, after which library yield was increased in a second PCR. After Ampure bead purification, the roughly 650 bp TCR product was size-selected on a 2% E-gel SizeSelection system. Library quality was checked on a Bioanalyzer, concentration was measured with Qubit, and libraries were quantified with the Kapa Library Quantification kit before pooling. Paired-end 2 x 150 bp sequencing of the libraries was performed on an Illumina HiSeq 2500. To increase sequence diversity, roughly 25-31% phiX was spiked into each library pool. The source study handled its data this way. The UMI-based MiGEC pipeline processed quality-filtered reads and removed over 75% of raw TCR sequences during error correction. IMGT germline references were used for alignment of VDJ genes, and clonotypes were defined by a unique CDR3 amino acid sequence together with V-J genes. VDJtools evaluated clonal expansion, Shannon diversity and CDR3 relatedness (CalcPairwiseDistances, ClusterSamples); CLCbio workbench built phylogenetic trees. Using coefficient-of-variation modelling across technical triplicates, the study counted a clone as expanded if it had at least 8 unique UMIs. In-frame beta chains were kept once TCRdb had trimmed the public reads at Q25 with fastp and called clones with MiXCR. Under each unique CDR3 protein, matching rows form one entry showing the most common genes and DNA. TCRdb's processing, not the authors', yielded these V and J calls. The sample includes around 37,000 distinct CDR3 sequences, with 3% to 3.5% observed a single time. The ten biggest clones cover around 7.7% of the sample.

The sequence joins TRBV10-2 to TRBJ2-7, with a weak D call of TRBD2 (6 bases match). The TCR sequence derives from a woman aged 55-70 years with multiple sclerosis. The material sequenced was PBMCs. The CDR3 region reads CASSESTGGSREQYF. The nucleotide sequence reads TGCGCCAGCAGTGAGTCGACCGGGGGATCTCGGGAGCAGTACTTC.